The 3 T cell receptor beta chains reported below all come from one sample, sequenced in a study of OX40 agonist ivuxolimab in advanced cancers. Repertoires were generated with immunoSEQ multiplex PCR, while TCRdb's copy carries only in-frame clones and drops some. Of 60,000 to 90,000 clones in the sample, 83% are singletons; the top ten hold less than 0.85%. The material was CD4+ or CD8+ T cells sorted from blood, obtained in a trial of the OX40 agonist ivuxolimab. These receptors originate from an adult with an advanced solid tumor such as melanoma, head and neck, liver or kidney cancer.

This rearrangement joins TRBV5-1 to TRBJ1-6; D gene ambiguous. The CDR3 runs 12 residues. Deletions cut 4 bases from V and 10 bases from J, with 9 bases between. Germline CDR1 is SGHRS and CDR2 is YFSETQ. CDR3 in amino acids: CASSPGNSPLHF. The CDR3 region has the DNA TGCGCCAGCAGCCCCGGGAACTCACCCCTCCACTTT.

The chain joins TRBV4-2 to TRBJ2-5; D may be TRBD1 (5 bases). V was clipped by 0 bases and J by 10 bases, with 15 bases between them. The CDR3 loop spans 14 amino acids. CDR1 is LGHNA, CDR2 YNFKEQ, per germline. CDR3 sequence: CASSQESREFVQYF. The CDR3 DNA reads as TGTGCCAGCAGCCAAGAATCCAGGGAATTTGTCCAGTACTTC.

The V and J genes are TRBV19 and TRBJ2-6, with D maybe TRBD1 (5 bases). The CDR3 is 15 amino acids. Trimming took 8 bases from V and 0 from J, leaving 11 bases between them. CDR1 and CDR2 (germline): LNHDA, SQIVND (reference sequence). The CDR3 coding sequence is TGTGCCAGTGATAGTCAGGGCTCTGGGGCCAACGTCCTGACTTTC. This codes for CASDSQGSGANVLTF.